What follows are 15 T cell receptor beta chains derived from one specimen sequenced in a study of read filtering for tumor transcriptome and immune sequencing. Molecular barcoded adaptors covering alpha/delta and beta/gamma chains were used on about 0.4 ug RNA. TCRdb re-analysed the reads in MiXCR, keeping a single row per CDR3 protein. The sample includes about 130,000 distinct CDR3 sequences, over 10% seen only once; the top ten take 8% to 13%. The sequenced sample consisted of a population of CD138-negative cells sorted from bone marrow. Source of these receptors: a donor aged 40 or older with multiple myeloma.

Ten or more counts support this clonotype. This chain joins TRBV27 and TRBJ2-7; 7 nucleotides line up with TRBD1. Germline V CDR1 and CDR2: MNHEY, SMNVEV (reference sequence). This CDR3 region has 14 residues. V lost 5 bases and J lost 3; bases outside the gene matches: 7. This CDR3 is CASSNRGGYYEQYF. The CDR3 DNA reads as TGTGCCAGCAGTAACAGGGGCGGTTACTACGAGCAGTACTTC.

A remark on this clonotype: A much more abundant neighbour one base away suggests this may be a read error. The CDR3 protein is CASSLDSGNTGGLFF. The CDR3 DNA reads as TGTGCCAGCAGCTTAGACAGCGGGAACACCGGGGGGCTGTTTTTT. The genes are TRBV7-9 and TRBJ2-2, with 7 nucleotides matching TRBD2. This CDR3 comprises 15 residues. Germline-derived CDR1 and CDR2 are SEHNR and FQNEAQ (reference sequence).

This clonotype was recorded many times. The CDR3 nucleotides read TGTGCCACAGGGCCAACAGGGCGCACCGGGGAGCTGTTTTTT. Amino acids: CATGPTGRTGELFF. V and J are TRBV2 and TRBJ2-2, with a possible D match to TRBD1 (6 bases). V was pared by 10 bases and J by 4 bases, with 16 bases between. The CDR3 covers 14 residues. Germline V lookup: CDR1 SNHLY, CDR2 FYNNEI.

This clonotype was found many times. This chain uses TRBV20-1 with TRBJ1-1, with D uncertain. CDR3 length: 12 residues. Trimming took off 5 bases at V and 0 bases at J, with 7 bases between the two ends. CDR1 and CDR2 (germline): DFQATT, SNEGSKA (reference sequence). CDR3 sequence reads: CSAARVNTEAFF. The CDR3, as DNA: TGCAGTGCTGCAAGAGTGAACACTGAAGCTTTCTTT.

This clonotype was recorded a few times. With a much larger clone just one base away, this may be a read error. Because the CDR3's place on the DNA is in doubt, the DNA is left out and the CDR3 is given as listed by TCRdb. The genes are TRBV29-1 and TRBJ1-1. The CDR3 contains 12 residues when both ends are counted. Germline V CDR1 and CDR2: SQVTM, ANQGSEA. The CDR3: CSVVGFGTEALF.

This clonotype was recorded at least ten times. The chain links TRBV19 to TRBJ2-3, with 8 bases that match TRBD2. V was clipped by 5 bases and J by 4 bases; unmatched bases: 5. The CDR3 extends over 14 amino acids. Germline-derived CDR1 and CDR2 are LNHDA and SQIVND (reference sequence). The CDR3 region is CASSQRESADTQYF. CDR3 in DNA: TGTGCCAGTAGTCAGCGGGAGTCAGCAGATACGCAGTATTTT.

Concerning this clonotype itself: This likely comes from a read error, as the CDR3 has no conserved phenylalanine or tryptophan at its end. V is TRBV29-1 and J is TRBJ2-7; D ambiguous. The CDR3 has 14 residues. Germline V gene data show CDR1 as SQVTM and CDR2 as ANQGSEA. V was cut by 1 base and J by 1 base, with 11 bases left in between. CDR3 region: CSVEGSAGSYEQYL. CDR3 nucleotides: TGCAGCGTTGAAGGGAGCGCCGGGTCCTACGAGCAGTACTTA.

At least ten counts were recorded for this clonotype. The chain has TRBV2 and TRBJ1-4; 9 bases match TRBD1. This CDR3 has 15 residues. Germline CDR1 is SNHLY and CDR2 is FYNNEI. The V and J ends lost 6 bases and 8 bases, in that order; junction bases with no gene match: 10. CDR3: CASRDRGGREEKLFF. Written as DNA, the CDR3 is TGTGCCAGCAGGGACAGGGGAGGAAGAGAAGAAAAACTGTTTTTT.

This clonotype has a count of ten or more. The chain combines TRBV19 with TRBJ1-6; 7 bases line up with TRBD1. Germline CDR1 LNHDA, CDR2 SQIVND (reference sequence). The length of the CDR3 is 13 residues. V shed 6 bases and J 14 bases; nucleotides not matched to a gene: 10. The CDR3 loop is CASSTGTVRSLHF. CDR3 DNA: TGTGCCAGTAGCACCGGGACAGTTCGTTCCCTCCACTTT.

This clonotype appeared many times. The chain has TRBV5-1 and TRBJ2-5; D unclear. Per germline, CDR1 SGHRS and CDR2 YFSETQ. V lost 4 bases to trimming and J lost 2 bases, with 12 bases between them. The CDR3 contains 14 residues. CDR3 bases: TGCGCCAGCAGCCCCCAGACTTCGCAAGAGACCCAGTACTTC. It encodes CASSPQTSQETQYF.

This clonotype has ten or more counts. The chain uses TRBV7-2 and TRBJ1-5; a weak D match, TRBD1 (6 bases). Germline V gene lookup returns CDR1 SGHTA and CDR2 FQGNSA. V was clipped by 2 bases and J by 0 bases, with 11 bases between them. CDR3 length: 16 residues. CDR3 sequence (DNA): TGTGCCAGCAGCTTATCAGGGGTGGGTAGCAATCAGCCCCAGCATTTT. This gives the protein CASSLSGVGSNQPQHF.

For this clonotype: Possible read error: a much larger clone is one base away. The rearrangement links TRBV7-8 to TRBJ1-1; D is unresolved. The V end was cut by 1 base, the J end by 0 bases, with 6 bases between. CDR1 and CDR2 from the germline V gene are SGHVS and FQNEAQ. This CDR3 is 14 amino acids long. The CDR3 coding sequence is TGTGCCAGCAGCTTAGGGCCGGTGAACACTGAAGCTTTCTTT. Amino acids: CASSLGPVNTEAFF. Combining the CDR3 with reference TRBV7-8 and TRBJ1-1 gives the whole variable domain GAGVSQSPRYKVAKRGQDVALRCDPISGHVSLFWYQQALGQGPEFLTYFQNEAQLDKSGLPSDRFFAERPEGSVSTLKIQRTQQEDSAVYLCASSLGPVNTEAFFGQGTRLTVV.

Comments on this clonotype: With a much larger clone just one base away, this may be a read error. The chain recombines TRBV11-2 with TRBJ2-1; a possible D gene is TRBD2 (5 bases). Deletions cut 1 base from V and 7 bases from J, with 17 bases between. Germline V gives CDR1 SGHAT, CDR2 FQNNGV. The CDR3 sequence is 16 residues long. CDR3 protein: CASSLAPLRAPNEQFF. CDR3 bases: TGTGCCAGCAGCTTAGCCCCCTTGAGGGCGCCGAATGAGCAGTTCTTC.

This clonotype was counted many times. The chain has TRBV6-1 and TRBJ1-5; D remains ambiguous. Between the trimmed V and J ends, which lost 2 bases and 1 base, there was a span of 6 bases. The germline V gene encodes CDR1 MNHNS and CDR2 SASEGT. The CDR3 consists of 14 residues. The CDR3 protein is CASSEQRSNQPQHF. DNA for the CDR3: TGTGCCAGCAGTGAACAAAGGAGCAATCAGCCCCAGCATTTT.

This clonotype was counted ten times or more. The rearrangement joins TRBV5-1 to TRBJ2-5, with TRBD2 matching 8 bases. Germline CDR1 SGHRS, CDR2 YFSETQ. The CDR3 contains 18 residues. V lost 4 bases and J lost 2; bases outside the gene matches: 16. This CDR3 is CASSPGVREAPAQETQYF. The DNA for the CDR3 is TGCGCCAGCAGCCCGGGGGTGCGGGAGGCCCCCGCACAAGAGACCCAGTACTTC.